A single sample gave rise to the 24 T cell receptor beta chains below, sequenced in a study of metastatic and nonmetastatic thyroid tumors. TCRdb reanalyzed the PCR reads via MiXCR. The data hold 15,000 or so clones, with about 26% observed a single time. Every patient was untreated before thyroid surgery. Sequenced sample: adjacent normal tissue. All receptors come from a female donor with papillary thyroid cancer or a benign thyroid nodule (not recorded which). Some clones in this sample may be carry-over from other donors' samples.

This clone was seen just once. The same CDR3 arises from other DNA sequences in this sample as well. CDR3 DNA sequence: TGTGCCAGCAGCTTATGGGTCGCGAGCTCCTACGAGCAGTACTTC. Residues: CASSLWVASSYEQYF. The chain recombines TRBV7-2 with TRBJ2-7; the D is unclear. Trimming took 2 bases from V and 0 from J, leaving 11 bases between them. The CDR3 consists of 15 residues. Germline V CDR1 and CDR2: SGHTA, FQGNSA.

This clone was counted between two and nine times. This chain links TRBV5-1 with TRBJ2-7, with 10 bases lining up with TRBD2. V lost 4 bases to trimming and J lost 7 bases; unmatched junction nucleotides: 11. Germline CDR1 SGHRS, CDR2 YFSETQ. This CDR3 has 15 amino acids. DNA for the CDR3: TGCGCCAGCAGCGCTTTAGCGGGGGGCCCGAGTGAGCAGTACTTC. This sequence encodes CASSALAGGPSEQYF.

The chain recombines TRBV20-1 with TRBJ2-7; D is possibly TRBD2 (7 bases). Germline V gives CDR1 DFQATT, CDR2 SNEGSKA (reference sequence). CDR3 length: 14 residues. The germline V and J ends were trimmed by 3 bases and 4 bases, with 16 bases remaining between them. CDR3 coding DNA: TGCAGTGCTAGGGGGGCTAGCGGAATGTACGAGCAGTACTTC. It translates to CSARGASGMYEQYF.

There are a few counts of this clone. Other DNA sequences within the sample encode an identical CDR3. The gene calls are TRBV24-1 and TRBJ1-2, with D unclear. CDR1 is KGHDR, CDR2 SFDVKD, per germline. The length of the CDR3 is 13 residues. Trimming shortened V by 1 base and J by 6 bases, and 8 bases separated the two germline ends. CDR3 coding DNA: TGTGCCACCAGTGATTTTGTCGGCGATGGCTACACCTTC. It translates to CATSDFVGDGYTF.

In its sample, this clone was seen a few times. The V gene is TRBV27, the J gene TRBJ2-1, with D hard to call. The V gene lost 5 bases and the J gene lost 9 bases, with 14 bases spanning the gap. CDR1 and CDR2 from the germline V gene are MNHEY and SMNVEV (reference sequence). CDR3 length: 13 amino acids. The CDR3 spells CASSPLIGSEQFF. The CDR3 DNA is TGTGCCAGCAGTCCCCTGATTGGGTCTGAGCAGTTCTTC.

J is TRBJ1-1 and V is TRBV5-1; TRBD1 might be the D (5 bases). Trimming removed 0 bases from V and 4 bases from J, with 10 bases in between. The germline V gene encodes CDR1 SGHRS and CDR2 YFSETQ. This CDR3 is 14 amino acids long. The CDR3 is CASSLASGGTEAFF. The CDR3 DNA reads TGCGCCAGCAGCTTGGCCTCCGGGGGCACTGAAGCTTTCTTT.

In DNA, the CDR3 is TGCAGTGCTAGTCACACAGATACGCAGTATTTT. This codes for CSASHTDTQYF. The genes are TRBV20-1 and TRBJ2-3, with D uncertain. Per the germline V gene, CDR1 is DFQATT and CDR2 is SNEGSKA (reference sequence). Trimming took 3 bases from V and 2 from J, leaving 3 bases between them. CDR3 length: 11 amino acids.

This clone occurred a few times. The CDR3 is CASRDGGKTSPLHF. The CDR3 DNA reads as TGTGCCAGCAGGGACGGAGGGAAGACTTCACCCCTCCACTTT. The V and J genes are TRBV6-1 and TRBJ1-6, with D uncertain. With 6 bases removed from V and 9 bases from J, the gap between germline ends came to 15 bases. Germline V gene lookup returns CDR1 MNHNS and CDR2 SASEGT. The CDR3 spans 14 residues.

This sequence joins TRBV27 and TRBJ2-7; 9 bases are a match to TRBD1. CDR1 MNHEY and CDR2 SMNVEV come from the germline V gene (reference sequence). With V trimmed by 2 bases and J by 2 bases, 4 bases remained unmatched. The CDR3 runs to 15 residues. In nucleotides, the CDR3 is TGTGCCAGCAGTTTAACGGGACAGGGCGCCTACGAGCAGTACTTC. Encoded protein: CASSLTGQGAYEQYF.

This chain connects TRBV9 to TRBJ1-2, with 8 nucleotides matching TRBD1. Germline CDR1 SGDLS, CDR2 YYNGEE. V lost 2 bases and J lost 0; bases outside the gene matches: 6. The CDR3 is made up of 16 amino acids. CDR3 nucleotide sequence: TGTGCCAGCAGCGTTCCGAAGACAGGGGCTAACTATGGCTACACCTTC. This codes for CASSVPKTGANYGYTF.

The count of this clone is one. For the CDR3, the DNA is TGTGCCTGGAGCTCCGGACTAGCGGGAGTGGAGACCCAGTACTTC. This codes for CAWSSGLAGVETQYF. V is TRBV30 and J is TRBJ2-5, with TRBD2 matching over 13 bases. V was clipped by 3 bases and J by 5 bases; unmatched bases: 6. The CDR3 is 15 amino acids. Per the germline V gene, CDR1 is GTSNPN and CDR2 is SVGIG (reference sequence).

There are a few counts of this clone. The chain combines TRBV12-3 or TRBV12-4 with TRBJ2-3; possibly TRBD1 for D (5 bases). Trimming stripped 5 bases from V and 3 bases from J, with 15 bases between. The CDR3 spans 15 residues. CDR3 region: CASSPLGLSTDTQYF. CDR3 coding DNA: TGTGCCAGCAGTCCTTTGGGGCTCTCAACAGATACGCAGTATTTT.

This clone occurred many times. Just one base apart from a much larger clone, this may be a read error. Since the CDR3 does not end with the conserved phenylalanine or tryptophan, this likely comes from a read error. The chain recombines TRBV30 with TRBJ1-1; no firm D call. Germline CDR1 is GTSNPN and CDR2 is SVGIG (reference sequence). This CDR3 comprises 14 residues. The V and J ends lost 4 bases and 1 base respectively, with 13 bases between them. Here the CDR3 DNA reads TGTGCCTGGAACCAGGAAGTCCCGAACACTGAAGCTTTCCTT. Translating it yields CAWNQEVPNTEAFL.

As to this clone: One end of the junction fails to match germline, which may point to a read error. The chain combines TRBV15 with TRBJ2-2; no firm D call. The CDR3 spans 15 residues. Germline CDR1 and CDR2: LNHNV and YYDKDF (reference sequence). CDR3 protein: CATSRGGSNAVELFF. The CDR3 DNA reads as TGTGCCACCAGCAGAGGAGGTTCCAACGCCGTGGAGCTTTTTTTT.

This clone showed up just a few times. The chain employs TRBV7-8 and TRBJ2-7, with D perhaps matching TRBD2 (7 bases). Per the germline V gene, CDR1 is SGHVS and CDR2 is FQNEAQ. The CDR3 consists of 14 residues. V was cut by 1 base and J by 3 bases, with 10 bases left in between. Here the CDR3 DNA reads TGTGCCAGCAGCTTAGAGGGGGGGTACTACGAGCAGTACTTC. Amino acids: CASSLEGGYYEQYF. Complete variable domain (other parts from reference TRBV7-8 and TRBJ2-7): GAGVSQSPRYKVAKRGQDVALRCDPISGHVSLFWYQQALGQGPEFLTYFQNEAQLDKSGLPSDRFFAERPEGSVSTLKIQRTQQEDSAVYLCASSLEGGYYEQYFGPGTRLTVT.

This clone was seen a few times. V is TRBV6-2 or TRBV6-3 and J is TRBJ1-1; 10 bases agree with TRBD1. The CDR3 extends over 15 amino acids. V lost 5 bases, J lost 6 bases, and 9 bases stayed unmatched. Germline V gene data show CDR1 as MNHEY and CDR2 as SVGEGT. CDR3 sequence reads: CASSSRDRGRAEAFF. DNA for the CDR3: TGTGCCAGCAGTAGCCGGGACAGGGGTCGCGCTGAAGCTTTCTTT.

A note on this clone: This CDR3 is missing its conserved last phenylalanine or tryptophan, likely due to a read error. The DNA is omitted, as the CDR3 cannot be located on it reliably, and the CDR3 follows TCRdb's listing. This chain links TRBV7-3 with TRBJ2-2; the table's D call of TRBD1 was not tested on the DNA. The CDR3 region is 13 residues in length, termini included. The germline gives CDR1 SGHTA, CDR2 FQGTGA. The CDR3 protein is CASSLSGGGELIL.

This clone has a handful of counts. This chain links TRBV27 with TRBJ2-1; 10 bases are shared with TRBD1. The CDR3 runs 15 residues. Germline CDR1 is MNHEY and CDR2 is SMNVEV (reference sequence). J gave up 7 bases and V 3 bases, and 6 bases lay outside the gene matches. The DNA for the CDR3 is TGTGCCAGCAGTTTGCAGACAGGGGGCAAGAATGAGCAGTTCTTC. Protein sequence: CASSLQTGGKNEQFF.

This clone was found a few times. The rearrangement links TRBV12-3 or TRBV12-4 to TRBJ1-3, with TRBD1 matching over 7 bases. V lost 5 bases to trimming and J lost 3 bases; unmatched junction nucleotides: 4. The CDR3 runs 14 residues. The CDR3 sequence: CASSGRDSGNTIYF. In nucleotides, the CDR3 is TGTGCCAGCAGTGGCCGGGACAGTGGAAACACCATATATTTT.

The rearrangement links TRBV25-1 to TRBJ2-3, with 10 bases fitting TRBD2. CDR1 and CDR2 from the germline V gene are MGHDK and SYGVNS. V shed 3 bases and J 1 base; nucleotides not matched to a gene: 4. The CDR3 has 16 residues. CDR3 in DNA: TGTGCCAGCAGTGATTTCGGACTAGCGGGCACAGATACGCAGTATTTT. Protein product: CASSDFGLAGTDTQYF. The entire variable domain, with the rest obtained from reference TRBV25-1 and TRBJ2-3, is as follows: EADIYQTPRYLVIGTGKKITLECSQTMGHDKMYWYQQDPGMELHLIHYSYGVNSTEKGDLSSESTVSRIRTEHFPLTLESARPSHTSQYLCASSDFGLAGTDTQYFGPGTRLTVL.

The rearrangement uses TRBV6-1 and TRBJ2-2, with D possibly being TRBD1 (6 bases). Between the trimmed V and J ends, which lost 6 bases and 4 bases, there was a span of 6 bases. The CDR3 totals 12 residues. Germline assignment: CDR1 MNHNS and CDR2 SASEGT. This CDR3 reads CASRQGTGELFF. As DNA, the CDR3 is TGTGCCAGCAGACAGGGCACCGGGGAGCTGTTTTTT.

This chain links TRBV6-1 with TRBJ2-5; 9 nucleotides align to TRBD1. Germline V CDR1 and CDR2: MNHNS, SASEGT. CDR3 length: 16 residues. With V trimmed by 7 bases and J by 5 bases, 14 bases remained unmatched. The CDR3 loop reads CASTRSGTGTSETQYF. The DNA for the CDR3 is TGTGCCAGCACTCGATCCGGGACAGGGACGAGTGAGACCCAGTACTTC.

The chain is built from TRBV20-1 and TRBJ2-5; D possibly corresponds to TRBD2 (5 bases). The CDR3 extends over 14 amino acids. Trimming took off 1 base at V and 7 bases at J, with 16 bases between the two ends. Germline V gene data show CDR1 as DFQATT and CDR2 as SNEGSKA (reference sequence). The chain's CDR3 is CSARGPSIMGTQYF. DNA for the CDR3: TGCAGTGCTAGAGGACCTAGCATTATGGGGACCCAGTACTTC.

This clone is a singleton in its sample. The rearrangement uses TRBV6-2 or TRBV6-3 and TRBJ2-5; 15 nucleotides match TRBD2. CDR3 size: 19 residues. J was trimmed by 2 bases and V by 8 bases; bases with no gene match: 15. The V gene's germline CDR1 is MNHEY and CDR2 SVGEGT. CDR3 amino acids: CASPYPGLAGGLNQETQYF. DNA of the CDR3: TGTGCCAGCCCGTACCCCGGACTAGCGGGGGGGCTGAATCAAGAGACCCAGTACTTC.